This T cell receptor beta chain was identified in a study of T cells after yellow fever vaccination (dated by TCRdb to between 2018 and 2021). General notes on the study: The SMART-Seq v4 Ultra Low Input RNA kit was used to prepare libraries from fractions with low cell numbers. Blood samples were taken at several timepoints before and after primary and secondary immunization, and bulk PBMC replicates and cell subsets were isolated. To follow T-cell clones before and after both primary and booster YFV17D yellow fever vaccination, bulk TCR alpha and beta repertoires underwent longitudinal sequencing. The cohort comprised two healthy male donors, one aged 18 to 29 and one aged 30 to 40 years.

The treatment or condition label corresponds to: live attenuated yellow fever vaccine strain. At each blood-draw timepoint, two biological replicates of bulk PBMCs were obtained. PBMCs were isolated from peripheral blood using a standard Ficoll-Paque protocol. TriZol was used to extract RNA from bulk PBMCs, from CD4 and CD8 fractions, and from dextramer-positive and dextramer-negative fractions. At the junction V is shortened by 4 bases and J by 2 bases; bases outside the gene matches: 8. Looking up the germline V gene yields CDR1 SQVTM and CDR2 ANQGSEA. Including cysteine and phenylalanine, the CDR3 has 15 amino acids. Only the CDR3 part of the read is kept: 45 bases, read in frame from the first base. TCR cDNA was made using 5'RACE template switching, a step that added a universal primer site and unique molecular identifiers. Priming for cDNA synthesis came from both the TCR alpha and TCR beta constant segments. Library amplification involved two PCR steps, and the second step added sample barcodes and sequencing adapters. Libraries were sequenced on Illumina HiSeq 2500 (2x100 bp) or NovaSeq (2x150 bp). The paper's processing steps were these. Reads were demultiplexed and collapsed into UMI consensus sequences with MIGEC, and V(D)J alignment was performed with MiXCR. Vaccine-responding clonotypes were identified with edgeR using replicate PBMC samples, with FDR below 0.01 and a log2 fold change above 5 up to day 15 being required. Each bulk clonotype received a CD4 or CD8 identity based on whether the sequenced CD4 or CD8 repertoire contained that clonotype at higher abundance. TCRdb reprocessed the public reads (quality trimming at Q25 with fastp, clone calling with MiXCR) and kept in-frame beta chains. A single entry per CDR3 protein holds the most common genes and DNA from its merged rows. TCRdb's processing, not the authors' own work, is the source of the V and J calls. The sample table shows 500,000 to 650,000 distinct CDR3 sequences, and 10% to 15% are seen once. The ten largest clonotypes hold 15% of the sample.

The paper as a whole reports these results and caveats: Most clones expanded after primary vaccination (almost 97% of CD4 and 88% of CD8) were re-detected after the booster, suggesting that broad memory maintenance occurred. A small fraction of clonotypes showed up in both the CD4 and CD8 compartments, probably as a result of convergent recombination. The secondary T-cell response was weaker than the primary response but faster, peaking on day 5 instead of day 15. Because abundant contaminating clonotypes from the bulk population could be contained in FACS-sorted repertoires, computational filtering was required. Because the study included only two donors, the extent to which the findings can be generalized is limited.

For this clonotype: Its antigen has not been determined. Per-nucleotide qualities are absent, and no much larger clonotype sits a single base away.

This chain is built from TRBV29-1 and TRBJ2-1, with 7 bases matching TRBD1. Specimen: PBMCs, collected on the day of the yellow fever booster vaccination. The clonotype originates from a man aged 25 to 40 who received the YFV17D yellow fever vaccine. The CDR3 reads CSVGGTGDTYNEQFF. The DNA reads TGCAGCGTTGGGGGTACAGGGGACACCTACAATGAGCAGTTCTTC.